This TCR beta chain emerged from a study of CD8 T cells in Susac syndrome. Findings and limits, study-wide: Individuals included in the TCR sequencing and HLA analysis were acknowledged by the study to be relatively few in number.

The CDR3 consists of 15 residues. The germline V and J ends were trimmed by 5 bases and 0 bases, with 13 bases remaining between them. CDR1 and CDR2 from the germline V gene are SGHVS and FQNEAQ. A quantity of roughly 0.5 to 1 ug RNA underwent reverse transcription using random hexamers. By means of immunoSEQ multiplex PCR, TCR beta CDR3 spanning 54 Vbeta and 13 Jbeta underwent amplification. A single record per CDR3 protein comes from TCRdb applying MiXCR to the immunoSEQ multiplex PCR reads. The data contain approximately 90,000 distinct CDR3 sequences, 80% to 95% of them singletons. Sequencing of TCR beta was undertaken in CD8+ and CD4+ T cells derived from blood. CD8+ and CD4+ T cells were negatively isolated; TEMRA cells were FACS-enriched. Concerning this clonotype: What it binds is unknown.

This sequence was found in a human donor in good health. The chain employs TRBV7-8 and TRBJ1-1; D ambiguous. The sample was CD8+ T cells from PBMCs. The CDR3: CASSPIVGMNTEAFF. CDR3 bases: TGTGCCAGCAGCCCTATCGTCGGGATGAACACTGAAGCTTTCTTT.